What follows is one T cell receptor (beta chain) and its context. As yet, its antigen is unknown. The PCR contained 60 Vbeta and 13 Jbeta primers. The assay was immunoSEQ multiplex PCR, and TCRdb's table has in-frame clones only and misses some. The sample includes 90,000 to 150,000 clones, around three quarters of them seen just once. This sample is drawn from a study of cytomegalovirus exposure and HLA in healthy donors. Study outcomes and limitations: High sensitivity and specificity were reportedly achieved when the classifier diagnosed cytomegalovirus status. Associated with cytomegalovirus, according to the listing, were 150 to 200 TCR beta chains. Associated with HLA alleles at 0.05 false discovery rate in a later analysis were some 18,000 TCR beta sequences.

The specimen sequenced was PBMCs. The sequence came from a woman aged 30 to 39 in good health and CMV-seropositive.

CDR3: CASSDLRGTNEQFF. For the CDR3, the DNA is TGTGCCAGCAGCGACCTCAGGGGTACCAATGAGCAGTTCTTC. The rearrangement joins TRBV13 to TRBJ2-1; tentative D call: TRBD1 (6 bases). CDR3 length: 14 residues. V was pared by 5 bases and J by 6 bases, with 14 bases between. Germline V gene data show CDR1 as PRHDT and CDR2 as FYEKMQ (reference sequence).